This T cell receptor (beta chain) was identified during a study of control samples from healthy donors and cancer patients. Clones were read by immunoSEQ multiplex PCR, and TCRdb kept only the in-frame ones, dropping some. The sample lists approximately 72,000 clones, around nine tenths occurring once. Trimming shortened V by 3 bases and J by 3 bases, and 8 bases separated the two germline ends. The CDR3 is made up of 13 amino acids. In germline, CDR1 is KGHSH, CDR2 LQKENI. The V call is TRBV18, the J call TRBJ1-1, with D perhaps matching TRBD1 (5 bases). This clonotype originated in a man aged 45 to 65 in good health. The sequenced sample was blood. This chain's CDR3 is CASSPQGDTEAFF. The CDR3 DNA reads as TGTGCCAGCTCACCCCAGGGAGACACTGAAGCTTTCTTT.